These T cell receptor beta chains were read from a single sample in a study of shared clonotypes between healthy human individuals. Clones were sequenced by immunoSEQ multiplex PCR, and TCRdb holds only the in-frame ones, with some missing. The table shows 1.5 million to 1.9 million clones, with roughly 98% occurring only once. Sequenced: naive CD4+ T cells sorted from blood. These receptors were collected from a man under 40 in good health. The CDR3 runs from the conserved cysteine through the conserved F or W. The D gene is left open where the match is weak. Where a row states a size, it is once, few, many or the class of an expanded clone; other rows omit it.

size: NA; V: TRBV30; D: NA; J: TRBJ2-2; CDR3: CAWSGRQGLHTGELFF; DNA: TGTGCCTGGAGTGGAAGGCAGGGCCTACACACCGGGGAGCTGTTTTTT
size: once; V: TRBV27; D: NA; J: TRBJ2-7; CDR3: CASSLSPAYEQYF; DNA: TGTGCCAGCAGTCTCTCCCCCGCCTACGAGCAGTACTTC
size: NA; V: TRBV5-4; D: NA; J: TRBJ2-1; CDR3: CASSLGPREQFF; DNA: TGTGCCAGCAGCTTGGGGCCCCGTGAGCAGTTCTTC
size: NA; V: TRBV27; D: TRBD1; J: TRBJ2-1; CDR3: CASSLGMGQAHNEQFF; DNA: TGTGCCAGCAGTTTAGGCATGGGACAGGCCCACAATGAGCAGTTCTTC
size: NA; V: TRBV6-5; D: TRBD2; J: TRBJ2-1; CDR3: CASSSERELYNEQFF; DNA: TGTGCCAGCAGTTCCGAGCGGGAGTTGTACAATGAGCAGTTCTTC
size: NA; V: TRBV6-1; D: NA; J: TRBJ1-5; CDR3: CASSESLGLNQPQHF; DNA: TGTGCCAGCAGTGAAAGCTTAGGGCTCAATCAGCCCCAGCATTTT
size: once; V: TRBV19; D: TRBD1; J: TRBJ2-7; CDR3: CASSDRGGGEQYF; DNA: TGTGCCAGTAGCGACAGGGGAGGAGGCGAGCAGTACTTC
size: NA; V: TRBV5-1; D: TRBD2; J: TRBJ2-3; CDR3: CASSPTSGRTDTQYF; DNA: TGCGCCAGCAGCCCTACTAGCGGGAGGACAGATACGCAGTATTTT
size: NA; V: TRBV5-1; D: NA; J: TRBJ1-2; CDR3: CASSFGRTENYGYTF; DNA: TGCGCCAGCAGCTTTGGCCGGACGGAGAACTATGGCTACACCTTC
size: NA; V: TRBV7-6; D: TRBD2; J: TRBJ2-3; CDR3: CASSLLAGVGTDTQYF; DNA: TGTGCCAGCAGCTTACTGGCGGGAGTCGGCACAGATACGCAGTATTTT
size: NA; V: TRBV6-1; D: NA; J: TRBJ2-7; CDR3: CASSEDDRSLGYEQYF; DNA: TGTGCCAGCAGTGAAGACGACAGGTCTCTGGGCTACGAGCAGTACTTC
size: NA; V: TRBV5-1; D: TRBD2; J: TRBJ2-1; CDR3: CASSLGLAGGNNEQFF; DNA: TGCGCCAGCAGCTTGGGACTAGCGGGAGGGAACAATGAGCAGTTCTTC
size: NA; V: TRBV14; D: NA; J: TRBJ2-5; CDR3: CASSPVGWTQYF; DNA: TGTGCCAGCAGCCCCGTTGGGTGGACCCAGTACTTC
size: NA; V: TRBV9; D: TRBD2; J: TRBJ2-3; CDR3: CASSAQTSGRLVAQYF; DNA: TGTGCCAGCAGCGCACAGACTAGCGGGAGATTGGTGGCGCAGTATTTT
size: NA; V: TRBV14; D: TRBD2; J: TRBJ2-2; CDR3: CASSQVKAGGTGELFF; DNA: TGTGCCAGCAGCCAAGTCAAAGCGGGAGGTACCGGGGAGCTGTTTTTT
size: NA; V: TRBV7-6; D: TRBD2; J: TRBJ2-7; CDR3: CASSLAQLAGGREQYF; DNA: TGTGCCAGCAGCTTAGCCCAACTAGCGGGGGGGCGTGAGCAGTACTTC
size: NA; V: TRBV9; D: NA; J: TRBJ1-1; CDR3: CASSAGLLNTEAFF; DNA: TGTGCCAGCAGCGCGGGACTGTTGAACACTGAAGCTTTCTTT
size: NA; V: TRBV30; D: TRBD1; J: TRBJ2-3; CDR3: CAWSVGQTDTQYF; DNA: TGTGCCTGGAGTGTGGGACAGACAGATACGCAGTATTTT
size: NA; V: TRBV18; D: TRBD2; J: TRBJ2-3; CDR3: CASSAGLAGAGTQYF; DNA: TGTGCCAGCTCAGCGGGACTAGCGGGAGCGGGTACGCAGTATTTT
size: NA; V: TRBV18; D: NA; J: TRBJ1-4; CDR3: CASSPRAGEKLFF; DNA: TGTGCCAGCTCACCGAGAGCAGGGGAAAAACTGTTTTTT
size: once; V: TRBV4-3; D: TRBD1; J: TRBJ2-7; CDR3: CASSQGDRGPFSYEQYF; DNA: TGCGCCAGCAGCCAAGGAGACAGGGGACCCTTCTCCTACGAGCAGTACTTC
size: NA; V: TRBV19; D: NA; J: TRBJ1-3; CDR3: CASSIRDRDRNTIYF; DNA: TGTGCCAGTAGTATCCGTGACCGAGATCGGAACACCATATATTTT
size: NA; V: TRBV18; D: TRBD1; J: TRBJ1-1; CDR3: CASSPVTGEGAFF; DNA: TGTGCCAGCTCACCTGTGACAGGGGAAGGAGCTTTCTTT
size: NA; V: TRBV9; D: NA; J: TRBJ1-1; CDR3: CASSSSGLGGTEAFF; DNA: TGTGCCAGCAGCTCCTCAGGGCTCGGGGGCACTGAAGCTTTCTTT
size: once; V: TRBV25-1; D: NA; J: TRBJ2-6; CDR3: CASSEWTSSGANVLTF; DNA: TGTGCCAGCAGTGAATGGACAAGCTCTGGGGCCAACGTCCTGACTTTC
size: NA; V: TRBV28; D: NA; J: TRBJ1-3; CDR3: CASSFPGTTSGNTIYF; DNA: TGTGCCAGCAGTTTCCCCGGGACAACCTCTGGAAACACCATATATTTT
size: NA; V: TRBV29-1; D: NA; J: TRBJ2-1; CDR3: CSVEMFRVLVDEQFF; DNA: TGCAGCGTTGAAATGTTCCGAGTTCTTGTTGATGAGCAGTTCTTC
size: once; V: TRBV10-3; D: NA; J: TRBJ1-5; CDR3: CAISAYEGGGNQPQHF; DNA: TGTGCCATCAGTGCATACGAAGGGGGAGGCAATCAGCCCCAGCATTTT
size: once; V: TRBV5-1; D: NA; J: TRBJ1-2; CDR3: CASSLVQQGASGYTF; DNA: TGCGCCAGCAGCTTGGTTCAGCAGGGAGCTTCGGGCTACACCTTC
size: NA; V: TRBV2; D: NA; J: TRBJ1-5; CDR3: CASSSGGGSQPQHF; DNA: TGTGCCAGCAGTTCGGGTGGAGGGAGTCAGCCCCAGCATTTT
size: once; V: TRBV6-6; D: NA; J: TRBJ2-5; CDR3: CASCLAGEETQYF; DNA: TGTGCCAGCTGCCTGGCGGGTGAGGAGACCCAGTACTTC
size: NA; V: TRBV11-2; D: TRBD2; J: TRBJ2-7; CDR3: CASSSLAGLVYEQYF; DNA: TGTGCCAGCAGCTCGTTAGCGGGGCTTGTCTACGAGCAGTACTTC
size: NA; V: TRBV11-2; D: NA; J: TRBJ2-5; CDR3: CASVKALTEETQYF; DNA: TGTGCCAGCGTCAAGGCACTGACTGAAGAGACCCAGTACTTC
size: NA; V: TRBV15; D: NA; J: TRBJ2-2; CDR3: CATSRGGETGELFF; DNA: TGTGCCACCAGCAGAGGAGGGGAAACCGGGGAGCTGTTTTTT
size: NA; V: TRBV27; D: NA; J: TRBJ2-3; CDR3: CASSLFATKGDTQYF; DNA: TGTGCCAGCAGTTTATTCGCAACCAAGGGGGATACGCAGTATTTT
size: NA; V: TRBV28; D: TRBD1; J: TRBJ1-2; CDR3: CASRQGYGYTF; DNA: TGTGCCAGCAGACAGGGGTATGGCTACACCTTC
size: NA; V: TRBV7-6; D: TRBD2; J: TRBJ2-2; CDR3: CASSPPSGRAGGELFF; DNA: TGTGCCAGCAGCCCCCCTAGCGGGAGGGCCGGCGGGGAGCTGTTTTTT
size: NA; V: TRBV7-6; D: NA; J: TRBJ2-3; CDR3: CASSLATGIRTDTQYF; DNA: TGTGCCAGCAGCTTAGCCACAGGGATACGGACAGATACGCAGTATTTT
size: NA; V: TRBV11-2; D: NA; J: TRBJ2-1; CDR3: CASSPLDFQYNEQFF; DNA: TGTGCCAGCAGCCCCCTGGACTTCCAATACAATGAGCAGTTCTTC
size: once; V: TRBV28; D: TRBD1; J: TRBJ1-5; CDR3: CASSPPRQGNQPQHF; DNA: TGTGCCAGCAGTCCCCCGAGACAGGGCAACCAGCCCCAGCATTTT
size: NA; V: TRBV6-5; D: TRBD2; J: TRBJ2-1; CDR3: CASIRTSGTDNEQFF; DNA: TGTGCCAGCATTAGGACTAGCGGGACCGACAATGAGCAGTTCTTC
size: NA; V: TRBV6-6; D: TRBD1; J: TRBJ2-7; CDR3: CASSYHGQGTAEQYF; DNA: TGTGCCAGCAGTTACCATGGACAGGGGACCGCGGAGCAGTACTTC
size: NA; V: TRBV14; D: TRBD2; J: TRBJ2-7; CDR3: CASSQPGLGYEQYF; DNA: TGTGCCAGCAGTCAACCGGGACTAGGCTACGAGCAGTACTTC
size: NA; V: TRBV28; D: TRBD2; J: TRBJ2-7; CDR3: CASSFSGRTYEQYF; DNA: TGTGCCAGCAGTTTTAGCGGGAGGACCTACGAGCAGTACTTC
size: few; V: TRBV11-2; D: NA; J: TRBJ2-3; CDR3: CASRPTGTDTQYF; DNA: TGTGCCAGCAGACCCACAGGGACAGATACGCAGTATTTT
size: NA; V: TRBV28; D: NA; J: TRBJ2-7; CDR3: CAIDSSLSYEQYF; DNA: TGTGCCATCGATTCCAGCCTATCCTACGAGCAGTACTTC
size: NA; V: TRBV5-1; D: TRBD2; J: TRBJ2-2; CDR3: CASSWGLAGVSGELFF; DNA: TGCGCCAGCAGCTGGGGACTAGCGGGAGTGTCCGGGGAGCTGTTTTTT
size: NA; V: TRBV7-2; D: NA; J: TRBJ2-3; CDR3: CASSRQEGRVQYF; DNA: TGTGCCAGCAGCCGACAGGAGGGCCGCGTGCAGTATTTT
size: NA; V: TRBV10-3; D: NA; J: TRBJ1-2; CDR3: CAISDNGFGQQLYGYTF; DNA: TGTGCCATCAGTGATAATGGGTTCGGACAGCAACTTTATGGCTACACCTTC
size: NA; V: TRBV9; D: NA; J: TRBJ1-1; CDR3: CASSVGSGAVNTEAFF; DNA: TGTGCCAGCAGCGTAGGGTCCGGGGCGGTGAACACTGAAGCTTTCTTT
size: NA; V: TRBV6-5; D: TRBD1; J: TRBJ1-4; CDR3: CASSPTGTNEKLFF; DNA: TGTGCCAGCAGCCCGACAGGGACTAATGAAAAACTGTTTTTT
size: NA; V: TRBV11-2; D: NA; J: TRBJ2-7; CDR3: CASSSSSGPSYEQYF; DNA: TGTGCCAGCAGCTCCAGTAGCGGCCCCTCCTACGAGCAGTACTTC